The 31 T cell receptor beta chains reported below all come from one sample, sequenced in a study of blood T cell repertoires in COVID-19. Some clones are missing from TCRdb's copy, which holds only in-frame ones; the method was immunoSEQ multiplex PCR. The profile shows around 100,000 clones, 75% to 90% of them singletons. The sequencing sample was made of peripheral blood. These receptors were obtained from a man between 65 and 80 years old with acute or convalescent COVID-19.

V usage is TRBV28 and J usage is TRBJ1-2, with D perhaps TRBD1 (5 bases). This CDR3 has 14 residues. Trimming removed 3 bases from V and 6 bases from J, with 14 bases in between. CDR1 is MDHEN, CDR2 SYDVKM, per germline. The CDR3 nucleotides read TGTGCCAGCAGTTTTAGGGACTTATCGGATGGCTACACCTTC. It yields the protein CASSFRDLSDGYTF.

This chain links TRBV6-4 with TRBJ2-1, with 9 bases identical to TRBD2. This CDR3 has 15 residues. Per the germline V gene, CDR1 is MRHNA and CDR2 is SNTAGT. Trimming removed 2 bases from V and 7 bases from J; junction bases left unmatched: 6. This CDR3 reads CASSDTSGRRNEQFF. DNA for the CDR3: TGTGCCAGCAGTGACACCAGCGGGAGGAGAAATGAGCAGTTCTTC.

The rearrangement joins TRBV9 to TRBJ1-1, with D possibly matching TRBD1 (6 bases). Trimming left V 4 bases short and J 2 bases short, with 12 bases between. Germline lookup yields CDR1 SGDLS and CDR2 YYNGEE. The CDR3 consists of 14 residues. The CDR3 DNA sequence: TGTGCCAGCAGCCCTGACAGGTCAAACACTGAAGCTTTCTTT. This encodes CASSPDRSNTEAFF.

This chain links TRBV10-2 with TRBJ2-3; 9 bases align to TRBD1. CDR1 WSHSY and CDR2 SAAADI come from the germline V gene. This CDR3 region has 14 residues. V was pared by 8 bases and J by 4 bases, with 7 bases of the junction left unmatched. The CDR3, as DNA: TGCGCCAGCTCAATCCGGACAGGGGCAGATACGCAGTATTTT. It codes for CASSIRTGADTQYF.

The chain couples TRBV19 to TRBJ1-5; 9 positions agree with TRBD1. The germline gives CDR1 LNHDA, CDR2 SQIVND (reference sequence). J was trimmed by 6 bases and V by 3 bases; bases with no gene match: 9. This CDR3 has 16 amino acids. CDR3 nucleotide sequence: TGTGCCAGTAGTATGGGACAGGGAAGGTTGCGTCAGCCCCAGCATTTT. Amino acid sequence: CASSMGQGRLRQPQHF.

There are a few counts of this clone. The chain is built from TRBV10-1 and TRBJ2-1; D gene ambiguous. The CDR3 has 12 residues. The germline V gene has CDR1 WNHNN and CDR2 SYGVQD (reference sequence). Trimming pared 5 bases from V and 9 bases from J, leaving 11 bases between. As DNA, the CDR3 is TGCGCCAGCAGTTTCTCGGGTGGTGAGCAGTTCTTC. Encoded protein: CASSFSGGEQFF.

The chain recombines TRBV9 with TRBJ2-1, with TRBD2 matching 10 bases. The CDR3 runs 15 residues. The germline gives CDR1 SGDLS, CDR2 YYNGEE. Trimming removed 4 bases from V and 4 bases from J; junction bases left unmatched: 5. The CDR3 coding sequence is TGTGCCAGCAGCCTAGATAGCGGGAGGTACAATGAGCAGTTCTTC. Protein product: CASSLDSGRYNEQFF.

V gene TRBV9 combines with J gene TRBJ1-2; 12 nucleotides match TRBD1. The CDR3 spans 14 residues. V gave up 0 bases and J gave up 8 bases; unmatched junction bases: 2. Germline CDR1 and CDR2: SGDLS and YYNGEE. The CDR3 coding sequence is TGTGCCAGCAGCGTAGTTGGGACAGGGGGCGGCTACACCTTC. Translation: CASSVVGTGGGYTF.

This clone came up a few times. The V and J genes are TRBV6-5 and TRBJ1-2, with 7 bases aligning to TRBD1. The CDR3 is 12 residues long. CDR1 is MNHEY and CDR2 is SVGAGI in the germline V gene. V dropped 7 bases and J dropped 6; count of bases not matched to a gene: 5. This CDR3 reads CASTPQGDGYTF. The CDR3, as DNA: TGTGCCAGCACCCCTCAGGGGGATGGCTACACCTTC.

The chain is built from TRBV13 and TRBJ1-6; TRBD1 aligns across 8 bases. J gave up 9 bases and V 4 bases, and 14 bases lay outside the gene matches. Germline CDR1 PRHDT, CDR2 FYEKMQ (reference sequence). This CDR3 region has 17 residues. CDR3 in DNA: TGTGCCAGCAGCTCGACGAGGACAGGGTCGTTGAGTTCACCCCTCCACTTT. This translates into CASSSTRTGSLSSPLHF. The variable domain in full, with the rest retrieved from reference TRBV13 and TRBJ1-6, is AAGVIQSPRHLIKEKRETATLKCYPIPRHDTVYWYQQGPGQDPQFLISFYEKMQSDKGSIPDRFSAQQFSDYHSELNMSSLELGDSALYFCASSSTRTGSLSSPLHFGNGTRLTVT.

This chain links TRBV3-1 (or the pseudogene TRBV3-2) with TRBJ1-3; D not certain. V was trimmed by 1 base and J by 5 bases, leaving 9 bases between them. Germline lookup yields CDR1 LGHDT and CDR2 YNNKEL (reference sequence). This CDR3 spans 14 amino acids. This chain's CDR3 is CASSQAGGRNTIYF. CDR3 in DNA: TGTGCCAGCAGCCAAGCCGGAGGTAGAAACACCATATATTTT.

The CDR3 sequence is CASSLRGLGSSYEQYF. CDR3 DNA sequence: TGTGCCAGCAGCCTCAGAGGCCTCGGGAGCTCCTACGAGCAGTACTTC. The chain joins TRBV3-1 (or the pseudogene TRBV3-2) to TRBJ2-7; D is perhaps TRBD2 (6 bases). CDR1 and CDR2 (germline): LGHDT, YNNKEL (reference sequence). This CDR3 region has 16 residues. With 4 bases removed from V and 0 bases from J, the gap between germline ends came to 16 bases.

V usage is TRBV19 and J usage is TRBJ2-4; 8 positions match TRBD1. The CDR3 spans 13 residues. Germline loops: CDR1 LNHDA, CDR2 SQIVND (reference sequence). Trimming at V came to 10 bases and at J to 8 bases, leaving 10 bases not matched to a gene. The CDR3 bases are TGTGCCACTAGGCCCCGGGACAGGTACATTCAGTACTTC. Translated: CATRPRDRYIQYF.

The genes are TRBV11-2 and TRBJ1-1, with D tentatively TRBD1 (5 bases). The ends were cut back, 5 bases at V and 0 bases at J, with 19 bases in the middle. The germline V gene has CDR1 SGHAT and CDR2 FQNNGV. This CDR3 spans 17 amino acids. The chain's CDR3 is CASSLIGQGVMNTEAFF. The CDR3 DNA is TGTGCCAGCAGCCTAATAGGACAAGGTGTAATGAACACTGAAGCTTTCTTT.

CDR3 sequence reads: CAWSVQQVVTDTQYF. The CDR3 coding sequence is TGTGCCTGGAGTGTACAGCAGGTCGTGACAGATACGCAGTATTTT. The chain couples TRBV30 to TRBJ2-3; D remains ambiguous. Germline V CDR1 and CDR2: GTSNPN, SVGIG (reference sequence). The V gene lost 0 bases and the J gene lost 3 bases, with 13 bases spanning the gap. This CDR3 is built from 15 residues.

The chain uses TRBV24-1 and TRBJ2-7, with D possibly TRBD1 on 5 matching bases. Trimming shortened V by 9 bases and J by 3 bases, and 14 bases separated the two germline ends. The CDR3 totals 13 residues. CDR1 and CDR2 from the germline V gene are KGHDR and SFDVKD. CDR3: CATQSTGNYEQYF. In DNA form, the CDR3 reads TGTGCCACCCAATCCACAGGTAACTACGAGCAGTACTTC.

The table lists this clone with a few counts. The chain carries TRBV5-6 and TRBJ2-1; 11 bases match TRBD1. The CDR3 contains 15 residues. Germline assignment: CDR1 SGHDT and CDR2 YYEEEE. J gave up 6 bases and V 2 bases, and 4 bases lay outside the gene matches. Here the CDR3 reads CASSFAGTGGNEQFF. The DNA for the CDR3 is TGTGCCAGCAGCTTTGCCGGGACAGGGGGCAATGAGCAGTTCTTC.

The rearrangement links TRBV3-1 (or the pseudogene TRBV3-2) to TRBJ1-4, with a possible D match to TRBD1 (5 bases). V dropped 4 bases and J dropped 7 bases, with 16 bases sitting between them. The germline gives CDR1 LGHDT, CDR2 YNNKEL (reference sequence). This CDR3 contains 15 residues. CDR3 amino acids: CASSPPGGTGEKLFF. CDR3 DNA: TGTGCCAGCAGCCCCCCGGGAGGGACGGGTGAAAAACTGTTTTTT.

The J gene is TRBJ1-5, the V gene TRBV30, with 9 bases fitting TRBD1. The V gene end was trimmed by 3 bases and the J gene end by 5 bases; junction bases not matched to a gene: 2. The germline CDR1 and CDR2 sequences are GTSNPN and SVGIG (reference sequence). The CDR3 has 13 residues. In DNA form, the CDR3 reads TGTGCCTGGAGCCGACAGGGGGATCAGCCCCAGCATTTT. As protein: CAWSRQGDQPQHF.

The chain uses TRBV18 and TRBJ2-3; possibly TRBD1 for D (5 bases). The germline V gene has CDR1 KGHSH and CDR2 LQKENI. Deletions cut 4 bases from V and 0 bases from J, with 8 bases between. The CDR3 sequence is 14 residues long. This CDR3 is CASSLRQSTDTQYF. CDR3 bases: TGTGCCAGCTCACTGCGACAGAGCACAGATACGCAGTATTTT.

The CDR3: CASSMGLTTGELFF. The CDR3 DNA follows: TGTGCCAGCTCAATGGGACTCACCACCGGGGAGCTGTTTTTT. The chain recombines TRBV18 with TRBJ2-2; the D gene is possibly TRBD2 (6 bases). Trimming removed 5 bases from V and 4 bases from J, with 11 bases in between. The V gene's germline CDR1 is KGHSH and CDR2 LQKENI. The length of the CDR3 is 14 residues.

CDR3 loop: CATSRDPATNEKLFF. CDR3 DNA sequence: TGTGCCACCAGCAGAGATCCAGCAACTAATGAAAAACTGTTTTTT. V and J are TRBV15 and TRBJ1-4; D unresolved. The CDR3 consists of 15 residues. Trimming cost V 0 bases and J 0 bases, with 5 bases left between them. Germline V lookup: CDR1 LNHNV, CDR2 YYDKDF (reference sequence).

The chain links TRBV28 to TRBJ2-7, with TRBD1 identical over 8 bases. Germline V CDR1 and CDR2: MDHEN, SYDVKM. The V gene end was trimmed by 6 bases and the J gene end by 2 bases; junction bases not matched to a gene: 3. The CDR3 loop spans 13 amino acids. In DNA, the CDR3 is TGTGCCAGCAGGGGGGGACAGGCCTACGAGCAGTACTTC. It specifies CASRGGQAYEQYF.

This clone was seen once. V usage is TRBV30 and J usage is TRBJ2-3; D might be TRBD1 (5 bases). This CDR3 spans 15 amino acids. The ends were cut back, 1 base at V and 2 bases at J, with 13 bases in the middle. CDR1 is GTSNPN and CDR2 is SVGIG in the germline V gene (reference sequence). CDR3 region: CAWSGRQMPTDTQYF. The CDR3 bases are TGTGCCTGGAGTGGTCGACAGATGCCCACAGATACGCAGTATTTT. The full variable domain, with the rest looked up from reference TRBV30 and TRBJ2-3, is SQTIHQWPATLVQPVGSPLSLECTVEGTSNPNLYWYRQAAGRGLQLLFYSVGIGQISSEVPQNLSASRPQDRQFILSSKKLLLSDSGFYLCAWSGRQMPTDTQYFGPGTRLTVL.

This chain uses TRBV6-5 with TRBJ2-6; 8 nucleotides align to TRBD1. The CDR3 is 15 amino acids. V gave up 8 bases and J gave up 1 base; unmatched junction bases: 4. CDR1 and CDR2 (germline): MNHEY, SVGAGI. This chain's CDR3 is CASLDRESGANVLTF. CDR3 sequence (DNA): TGTGCCAGCCTGGACAGGGAGTCTGGGGCCAACGTCCTGACTTTC.

This clone appeared once. The chain uses TRBV6-5 and TRBJ2-5; TRBD2 aligns across 7 bases. Germline values: CDR1 MNHEY, CDR2 SVGAGI. The CDR3 covers 14 residues. With 7 bases clipped from V and 5 bases from J, the junction kept 10 bases outside the gene matches. The CDR3 spells CASTKSGVGETQYF. As DNA, the CDR3 is TGTGCCAGCACTAAAAGCGGGGTAGGGGAGACCCAGTACTTC.

This chain connects TRBV24-1 to TRBJ2-2; a weak D match, TRBD1 (8 bases). The germline V gene has CDR1 KGHDR and CDR2 SFDVKD. The germline V and J ends were trimmed by 4 bases and 6 bases, with 17 bases remaining between them. The length of the CDR3 is 16 residues. The CDR3 DNA follows: TGTGCCACCAGTGACCCAAGGACAGGGAGGGCCGGGGAGCTGTTTTTT. The encoded protein is CATSDPRTGRAGELFF.

This CDR3 reads CASSPPARLGGYTF. The CDR3 bases are TGTGCCAGCAGCCCGCCCGCTAGGCTTGGTGGCTACACCTTC. The V gene is TRBV5-5, the J gene TRBJ1-2; D is unresolved. The CDR3 sequence is 14 residues long. Between the trimmed V and J ends, which lost 4 bases and 7 bases, there was a span of 17 bases. CDR1 and CDR2 from the germline V gene are SGHKS and YYEKEE (reference sequence). Variable domain in full (rest from reference TRBV5-5 and TRBJ1-2): DAGVTQSPTHLIKTRGQQVTLRCSPISGHKSVSWYQQVLGQGPQFIFQYYEKEERGRGNFPDRFSARQFPNYSSELNVNALLLGDSALYLCASSPPARLGGYTFGSGTRLTVV.

The genes are TRBV2 and TRBJ2-7; 7 bases align to TRBD1. There are 15 residues in the CDR3. Per the germline V gene, CDR1 is SNHLY and CDR2 is FYNNEI. V was clipped by 3 bases and J by 5 bases; unmatched bases: 10. The DNA of the CDR3 is TGTGCCAGCAGTGATAAGGCGGACAGGTCGCACGAGCAGTACTTC. Its translation is CASSDKADRSHEQYF.

V is TRBV15 and J is TRBJ2-6; the D gene is possibly TRBD2 (5 bases). Germline-derived CDR1 and CDR2 are LNHNV and YYDKDF (reference sequence). V was cut by 3 bases and J by 0 bases, with 9 bases left in between. CDR3 length equals 16 residues. The CDR3 sequence is CATSRRAASGANVLTF. In nucleotides, the CDR3 is TGTGCCACCAGCAGGCGGGCAGCCTCTGGGGCCAACGTCCTGACTTTC.

The J gene is TRBJ1-4, the V gene TRBV2; D unclear. This CDR3 spans 12 amino acids. V gave up 11 bases and J gave up 5 bases, with 12 bases separating them. Germline values: CDR1 SNHLY, CDR2 FYNNEI. The CDR3 sequence is CAGGRENEKLFF. CDR3 DNA: TGTGCCGGTGGAAGGGAGAATGAAAAACTGTTTTTT.